A few counts support the clone carrying this T cell receptor beta chain. As yet, its antigen is unknown. The sample originates from a study of cytomegalovirus exposure and HLA in healthy donors. General study points: According to the study, 160 or so TCR beta chains were cytomegalovirus-associated. Cytomegalovirus status was reportedly diagnosed by the classifier with high specificity and sensitivity. While the bulk of TCR sequences proved rare, some public TCRs turned up in many donors.

Clones were sequenced by immunoSEQ multiplex PCR, and TCRdb holds only the in-frame ones, with some missing. Of 200,000 or so clones in the sample, over 65% were seen once. V gave up 6 bases and J gave up 9 bases; unmatched junction bases: 4. Looked up from germline, CDR1 is SNHLY and CDR2 is FYNNEI. The CDR3 contains 13 residues. The sequence was collected from a woman in her late teens or twenties in good health and CMV-seronegative. The sequenced sample consisted of PBMCs. V and J are TRBV2 and TRBJ1-6, with 8 bases fitting TRBD1. The CDR3 DNA reads TGTGCCAGCAGGGGCAGGGGGCCTTCACCCCTCCACTTT. Amino acids: CASRGRGPSPLHF.